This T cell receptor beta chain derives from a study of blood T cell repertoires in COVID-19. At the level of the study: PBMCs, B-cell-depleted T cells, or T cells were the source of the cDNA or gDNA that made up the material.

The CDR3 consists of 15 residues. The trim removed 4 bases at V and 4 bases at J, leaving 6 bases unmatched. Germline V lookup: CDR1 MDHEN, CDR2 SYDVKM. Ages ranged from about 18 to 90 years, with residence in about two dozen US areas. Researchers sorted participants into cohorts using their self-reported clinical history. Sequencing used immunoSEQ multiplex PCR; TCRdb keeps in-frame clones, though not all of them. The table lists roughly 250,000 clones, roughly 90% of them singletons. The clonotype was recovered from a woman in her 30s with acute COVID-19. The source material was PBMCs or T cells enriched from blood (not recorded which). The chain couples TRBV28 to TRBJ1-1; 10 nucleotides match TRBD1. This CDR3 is CASSSPGQGPTEAFF. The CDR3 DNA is TGTGCCAGCAGTTCCCCGGGACAGGGGCCCACTGAAGCTTTCTTT.